The TCR beta chain described here comes from a study of blood T cell repertoires in COVID-19. Germline assignment: CDR1 SGHNT and CDR2 YENEEA. The germline V and J ends were trimmed by 1 base and 4 bases, with 8 bases remaining between them. The CDR3 loop spans 14 amino acids. Per the authors' pipeline: Cell counts per sample came from amplifying reference gene primers. The table came from immunoSEQ multiplex PCR; TCRdb's copy has only in-frame clones and leaves some out. D and trimming come from the DNA, and the V and J calls and clone size come from that table. The sample lists about 200,000 clones, 80% occurring once.

The receptor comes from a woman aged 70-85 years with acute or convalescent COVID-19. V is TRBV11-3 and J is TRBJ2-1, with D unclear. The sample consisted of peripheral blood. CDR3 residues: CASSLGGLYNEQFF. CDR3 coding DNA: TGTGCCAGCAGCTTAGGAGGTCTTTACAATGAGCAGTTCTTC. The whole variable domain, remainder taken from reference TRBV11-3 and TRBJ2-1, is EAGVVQSPRYKIIEKKQPVAFWCNPISGHNTLYWYLQNLGQGPELLIRYENEEAVDDSQLPKDRFSAERLKGVDSTLKIQPAELGDSAVYLCASSLGGLYNEQFFGPGTRLTVL.